The 22 T cell receptor beta chains listed next were all sequenced from one sample in a study of chemoradiotherapy in HPV16-positive cancers (dated by TCRdb to the early 2020s). The library was generated by the immunoSEQ multiplex PCR assay. TCRdb carries this immuneACCESS record with in-frame sequences only. Its versions omit some clonotypes, under half of them owing to an unresolved V gene in the studies checked, with the rest unexplained. For this sample there are roughly 1,300 clones; 92% appear just once. Less than 2.5% of the sample is held by the ten biggest clonotypes. The sample in question was tumor tissue, obtained from a patient who underwent chemoradiotherapy. All receptors derive from a human donor with HPV-associated anogenital cancer.

This chain uses TRBV7-2 with TRBJ2-5, with 9 bases lining up with TRBD1. The CDR3 has 15 amino acids. Germline V gives CDR1 SGHTA, CDR2 FQGNSA. The trim removed 5 bases at V and 7 bases at J, leaving 11 bases unmatched. CDR3 loop: CASSPLTGGFGTQYF. CDR3 nucleotides: TGTGCCAGCAGCCCTTTGACAGGGGGTTTCGGGACCCAGTACTTC.

The chain couples TRBV19 to TRBJ1-6; a weak D match, TRBD1 (5 bases). The CDR3 is 15 amino acids. V lost 6 bases and J lost 6, with 15 bases in between. Germline loops: CDR1 LNHDA, CDR2 SQIVND (reference sequence). This CDR3 reads CASRNVGQGNSPLHF. The CDR3 nucleotides are TGTGCCAGTAGGAATGTAGGTCAGGGTAATTCACCCCTCCACTTT.

The chain joins TRBV30 to TRBJ1-5; a weak D match, TRBD1 (5 bases). Trimming removed 0 bases from V and 4 bases from J, with 10 bases in between. The CDR3 sequence is 14 residues long. Per germline, CDR1 GTSNPN and CDR2 SVGIG (reference sequence). This chain's CDR3 is CAWSVGHRNQPQHF. The DNA for the CDR3 is TGTGCCTGGAGTGTAGGACACAGGAATCAGCCCCAGCATTTT.

This clone has a handful of counts. The rearrangement uses TRBV11-2 and TRBJ2-1, with TRBD2 matching over 10 bases. Trimming cost V 5 bases and J 7 bases; bases outside gene matches: 14. Germline CDR1 reads SGHAT; CDR2 reads FQNNGV. The CDR3 extends over 17 amino acids. The CDR3 nucleotides read TGTGCCAGCAGCCCCAGCTCCCCCGGGACTAGCGATAATGAGCAGTTCTTC. Protein: CASSPSSPGTSDNEQFF.

The J gene is TRBJ1-3, the V gene TRBV28, with 7 bases fitting TRBD1. The CDR3 covers 15 residues. The germline V gene has CDR1 MDHEN and CDR2 SYDVKM. J was trimmed by 3 bases and V by 6 bases; bases with no gene match: 8. CDR3 amino acids: CASRKGDRLGNTIYF. In nucleotides, the CDR3 is TGTGCCAGCAGGAAGGGGGACAGACTTGGAAACACCATATATTTT.

J is TRBJ2-3 and V is TRBV7-2, with D possibly matching TRBD1 (6 bases). The length of the CDR3 is 14 residues. Trimming took off 1 base at V and 5 bases at J, with 10 bases between the two ends. Germline V gene lookup returns CDR1 SGHTA and CDR2 FQGNSA. The CDR3 DNA is TGTGCCAGCAGCTTAGACCTCAGGGGAGATACGCAGTATTTT. Translated, it gives CASSLDLRGDTQYF.

The V gene is TRBV9, the J gene TRBJ1-3; possible D gene TRBD1, 6 bases. The length of the CDR3 is 18 residues. Germline CDR1 reads SGDLS; CDR2 reads YYNGEE. Trimming shortened V by 4 bases and J by 0 bases, and 20 bases separated the two germline ends. The CDR3 is CASSWTDGGKSSGNTIYF. The CDR3 DNA is TGTGCCAGCAGCTGGACAGATGGTGGGAAAAGCTCTGGAAACACCATATATTTT.

This clone occurred once. The chain is built from TRBV15 and TRBJ2-3; TRBD2 aligns across 9 bases. From germline, CDR1 is LNHNV and CDR2 YYDKDF (reference sequence). The CDR3 spans 16 residues. V trimming: 0 bases; J trimming: 1 base; junction bases outside the gene matches: 2. CDR3 sequence (DNA): TGTGCCACCAGCAGAGAGCGGGGGGGCGGCACAGATACGCAGTATTTT. Protein sequence: CATSRERGGGTDTQYF. The whole variable domain, remainder taken from reference TRBV15 and TRBJ2-3, is DAMVIQNPRYQVTQFGKPVTLSCSQTLNHNVMYWYQQKSSQAPKLLFHYYDKDFNNEADTPDNFQSRRPNTSFCFLDIRSPGLGDTAMYLCATSRERGGGTDTQYFGPGTRLTVL.

The chain combines TRBV30 with TRBJ1-4; maybe TRBD1 (6 bases). CDR1 and CDR2 from the germline V gene are GTSNPN and SVGIG (reference sequence). CDR3 length equals 13 residues. V gave up 4 bases and J gave up 8 bases, with 14 bases separating them. CDR3 in amino acids: CAWKRGATEKLFF. CDR3 coding DNA: TGTGCCTGGAAGCGGGGGGCGACGGAAAAACTGTTTTTT.

This clone was found once. The rearrangement joins TRBV7-9 to TRBJ2-1; 7 bases are a match to TRBD1. The J segment lost 6 bases and the V segment lost 5 bases, leaving 7 bases of the junction unmatched. Germline CDR1 and CDR2: SEHNR and FQNEAQ (reference sequence). The CDR3 is 14 amino acids. Written as DNA, the CDR3 is TGTGCCAGCAGCCCAGACAGGGCCCCCAATGAGCAGTTCTTC. Its translation is CASSPDRAPNEQFF.

CDR3 in DNA: TGTGCCAGCAACCCTCGGGCGGGGAGCTCCTACAATGAGCAGTTCTTC. Its translation is CASNPRAGSSYNEQFF. This chain joins TRBV11-2 and TRBJ2-1; TRBD2 is a possible D gene (6 bases). Germline CDR1 SGHAT, CDR2 FQNNGV. V gave up 7 bases and J gave up 0 bases, with 16 bases separating them. The CDR3 extends over 16 amino acids.

In DNA, the CDR3 is TGTGCCAGCAGCTTGCGACTAGCGGGAGTGTCCCCGTACGAGCAGTACTTC. Amino acid sequence: CASSLRLAGVSPYEQYF. V gene TRBV5-6 combines with J gene TRBJ2-7; 12 bases fit TRBD2. This CDR3 is 17 amino acids long. The V and J ends lost 1 base and 4 bases, in that order; junction bases with no gene match: 9. CDR1 and CDR2 (germline): SGHDT, YYEEEE.

The chain carries TRBV7-8 and TRBJ1-1; no clear D. Per germline, CDR1 SGHVS and CDR2 FQNEAQ. The CDR3 extends over 14 amino acids. Trimming stripped 6 bases from V and 7 bases from J, with 18 bases between. Written as DNA, the CDR3 is TGTGCCAGCAGGTCTGGTCGGCTGAGGGATGAAGCTTTCTTT. Translating gives CASRSGRLRDEAFF. Full variable domain (missing parts from reference TRBV7-8 and TRBJ1-1): GAGVSQSPRYKVAKRGQDVALRCDPISGHVSLFWYQQALGQGPEFLTYFQNEAQLDKSGLPSDRFFAERPEGSVSTLKIQRTQQEDSAVYLCASRSGRLRDEAFFGQGTRLTVV.

The chain couples TRBV4-3 to TRBJ1-2; D perhaps matches TRBD1 (5 bases). Germline values: CDR1 LGHNA, CDR2 YSLEER. The CDR3 is 16 amino acids. V was cut by 4 bases and J by 3 bases, with 18 bases left in between. The CDR3 is CASSPGEGFVDYGYTF. As DNA, the CDR3 is TGCGCCAGCAGCCCCGGGGAGGGGTTTGTCGACTATGGCTACACCTTC.

The V gene is TRBV28, the J gene TRBJ1-2, with D perhaps TRBD1 (5 bases). The V and J ends lost 3 bases and 5 bases respectively, with 16 bases between them. The CDR3 totals 15 residues. Germline V CDR1 and CDR2: MDHEN, SYDVKM. The CDR3 region is CASSFRGGSRYGYTF. CDR3 nucleotides: TGTGCCAGCAGTTTCCGTGGGGGGTCGAGGTATGGCTACACCTTC.

The chain joins TRBV4-3 to TRBJ1-5, with D unresolved. The CDR3 contains 13 residues. Germline CDR1 LGHNA, CDR2 YSLEER. Trimming shortened V by 0 bases and J by 6 bases, and 6 bases separated the two germline ends. The CDR3 sequence: CASSQDEGQPQHF. The CDR3 DNA follows: TGCGCCAGCAGCCAAGATGAGGGTCAGCCCCAGCATTTT.

The V gene is TRBV27, the J gene TRBJ1-6, with D uncertain. Germline V gene sequence: CDR1 MNHEY, CDR2 SMNVEV (reference sequence). There are 13 residues in the CDR3. V lost 0 bases and J lost 8, with 5 bases in between. DNA of the CDR3: TGTGCCAGCAGTTTATCCCGTTATTCACCCCTCCACTTT. The encoded protein is CASSLSRYSPLHF.

V gene TRBV7-2 combines with J gene TRBJ2-5; D not certain. CDR1 is SGHTA, CDR2 FQGNSA, per germline. The CDR3 extends over 13 amino acids. Trimming removed 2 bases at V and 2 bases at J, with 6 bases between. CDR3 residues: CASSLMRQETQYF. The CDR3 region has the DNA TGTGCCAGCAGCTTAATGAGGCAAGAGACCCAGTACTTC.

The chain carries TRBV5-1 and TRBJ2-1; 13 positions match TRBD2. Germline V CDR1 and CDR2: SGHRS, YFSETQ. After removal of 3 bases from V and 7 bases from J, the junction contained 4 bases not matched to a gene. This CDR3 spans 15 amino acids. In nucleotides, the CDR3 is TGCGCCAGCAGCTCCGGGACTAGCGGGATTAATGAGCAGTTCTTC. This translates into CASSSGTSGINEQFF.

V gene TRBV7-2 combines with J gene TRBJ1-3; no definite D call. There are 13 residues in the CDR3. Germline CDR1 and CDR2: SGHTA and FQGNSA. V gave up 8 bases and J gave up 4 bases, with 12 bases separating them. CDR3 sequence reads: CASRASGGNTIYF. Written as DNA, the CDR3 is TGTGCCAGCCGCGCCTCTGGCGGAAACACCATATATTTT.

The chain carries TRBV27 and TRBJ2-2, with D unresolved. Germline V CDR1 and CDR2: MNHEY, SMNVEV (reference sequence). The CDR3 is 13 residues long. Trimming took 6 bases from V and 8 from J, leaving 13 bases between them. CDR3 nucleotides: TGTGCCAGCAGGACTGGGGATACAGGGGAGCTGTTTTTT. This codes for CASRTGDTGELFF.

On this clone itself: An end of the junction does not agree with germline; a read error may underlie this. This rearrangement joins TRBV2 to TRBJ2-7; perhaps TRBD1 as D (5 bases). The CDR3 totals 11 residues. CDR1 is SNHLY and CDR2 is FYNNEI in the germline V gene. The CDR3: CASRQEAGKSF. DNA for the CDR3: TGTGCCAGCAGGCAAGAGGCAGGGAAGAGCTTC.